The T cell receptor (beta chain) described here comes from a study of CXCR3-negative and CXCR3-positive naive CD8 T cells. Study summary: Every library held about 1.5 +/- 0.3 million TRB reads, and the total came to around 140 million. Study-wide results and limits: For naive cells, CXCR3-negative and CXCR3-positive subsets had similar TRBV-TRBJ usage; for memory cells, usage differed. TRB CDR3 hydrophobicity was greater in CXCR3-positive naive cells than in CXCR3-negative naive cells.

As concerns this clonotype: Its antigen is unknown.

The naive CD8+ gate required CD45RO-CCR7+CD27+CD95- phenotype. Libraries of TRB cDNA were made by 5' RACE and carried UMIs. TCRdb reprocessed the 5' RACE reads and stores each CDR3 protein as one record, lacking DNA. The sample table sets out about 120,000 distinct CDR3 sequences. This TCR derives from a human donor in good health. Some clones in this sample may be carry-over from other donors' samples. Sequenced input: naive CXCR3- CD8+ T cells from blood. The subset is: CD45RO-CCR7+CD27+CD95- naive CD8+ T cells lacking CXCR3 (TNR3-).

The CDR3 spells CASSQDGAYNEQFF. This sequence joins TRBV4-3 and TRBJ2-1; TCRdb returns TRBD1, unconfirmable since there is no DNA. Germline V lookup: CDR1 LGHNA, CDR2 YSLEER. The CDR3 runs 14 residues.